This T cell receptor (beta chain) was documented in a study of blood T cell repertoires in COVID-19. Study as a whole: The origin of the acute and convalescent COVID-19 samples was the United States, Italy and Spain. T cells, B-cell-depleted T cells, or PBMCs supplied cDNA or gDNA.

Per the original data handling: It was from reference gene primer amplification that nucleated cell counts were estimated. Only in-frame clones appear in the TCRdb table, and some are missing; sequencing was by immunoSEQ multiplex PCR. That table is the source of V, J and clone size, and D and trimming were worked out from the DNA. The sample includes about 300,000 clones, approximately 88% seen only once; the top ten take roughly 6.7%. Looked up from germline, CDR1 is MNHNS and CDR2 is SASEGT. V dropped 3 bases and J dropped 4 bases, with 13 bases sitting between them. This CDR3 spans 14 amino acids.

The chain links TRBV6-1 to TRBJ2-7, with D uncertain. The sequenced sample was peripheral blood. The source of this sequence is a man aged 18-30 years who had recovered from COVID-19. CDR3 sequence: CASSEFAGFYEQYF. The DNA of the CDR3 is TGTGCCAGCAGTGAGTTCGCAGGATTTTACGAGCAGTACTTC.